The sequence of this T cell receptor (beta chain) was determined in a study of blood T cell repertoires in COVID-19. Study-level information: Samples came from the United States, Italy and Spain, spanning acute and convalescent COVID-19. PBMCs, B-cell-depleted T cells, or T cells were the source of the cDNA or gDNA that made up the material.

J was trimmed by 4 bases and V by 1 base; bases with no gene match: 4. Germline V gene lookup returns CDR1 SGHKS and CDR2 YYEKEE (reference sequence). This CDR3 comprises 14 residues. Some clones are missing from TCRdb's copy, which holds only in-frame ones; the method was immunoSEQ multiplex PCR. The table includes around 180,000 clones, 70% to 90% detected once. This receptor was obtained from a man in his sixties with acute or convalescent COVID-19. The V gene is TRBV5-5, the J gene TRBJ1-1, with 7 bases that match TRBD1. The sequenced sample was peripheral blood. The CDR3 nucleotides are TGTGCCAGCAGCTTGAGACAGGGAAGCACTGAAGCTTTCTTT. The encoded protein is CASSLRQGSTEAFF.